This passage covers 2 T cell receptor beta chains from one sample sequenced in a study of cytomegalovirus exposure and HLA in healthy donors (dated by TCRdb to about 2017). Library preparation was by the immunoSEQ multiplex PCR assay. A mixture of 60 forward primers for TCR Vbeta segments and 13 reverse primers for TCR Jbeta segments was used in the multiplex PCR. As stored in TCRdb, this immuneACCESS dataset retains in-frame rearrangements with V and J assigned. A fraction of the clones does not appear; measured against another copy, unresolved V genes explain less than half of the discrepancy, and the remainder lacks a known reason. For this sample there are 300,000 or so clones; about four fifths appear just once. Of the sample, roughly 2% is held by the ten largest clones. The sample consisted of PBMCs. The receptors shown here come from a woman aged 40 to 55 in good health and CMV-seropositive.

The CDR3 DNA is TGTGCCAGCAATTTTGACAGGGTCAGAGGAAACACCATATATTTT. It yields the protein CASNFDRVRGNTIYF. The chain joins TRBV2 to TRBJ1-3; 7 bases are shared with TRBD1. After removal of 7 bases from V and 4 bases from J, the junction contained 10 bases not matched to a gene. CDR1 is SNHLY and CDR2 is FYNNEI in the germline V gene. This CDR3 region has 15 residues.

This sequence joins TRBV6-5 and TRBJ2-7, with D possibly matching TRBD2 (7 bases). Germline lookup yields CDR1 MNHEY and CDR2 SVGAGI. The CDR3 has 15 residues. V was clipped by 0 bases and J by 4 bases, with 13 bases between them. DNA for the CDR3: TGTGCCAGCAGTTACTCGGGTGCGGGGGCTTACGAGCAGTACTTC. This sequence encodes CASSYSGAGAYEQYF.